This TCR beta chain appears in the sequencing data of a study of blood T cells in healthy people across ages. The wider study: Template switching picked up about one barcoded beta molecule for each two T cells.

A second PCR, run for roughly 7 to 12 cycles, used a sample-barcoded 5' primer plus a J-beta primer mix. In TCRdb, the 5' RACE reads were re-called with MiXCR into one record per CDR3 protein. Altogether approximately 800,000 distinct CDR3 sequences are present, 25% being singletons, with the ten largest covering approximately 4%. Whole-study findings and limits: Age brought a roughly linear fall in TCR beta diversity measured per million T cells.

The amount of total RNA extracted per sample was at least 5 micrograms. Comment on this clonotype: The antigen remains undetermined.

These same records also appear under a second study, on T cells of mothers and their children. That work adds: All extracted RNA went into cDNA synthesis, approximately 1.5 ug per 15 ul.

The TCR comes from a boy younger than 18 in good health. Input material: blood.

The CDR3 region is CASSLRQGGGNTEAFF. CDR3 in DNA: TGCGCCAGCAGCTTGCGACAGGGAGGGGGAAACACTGAAGCTTTCTTT. The chain uses TRBV4-1 and TRBJ1-1, with 7 bases lining up with TRBD1. The V and J ends lost 5 bases and 2 bases, in that order; junction bases with no gene match: 11. The germline gives CDR1 MGHRA, CDR2 YSYEKL. The CDR3 totals 16 residues.